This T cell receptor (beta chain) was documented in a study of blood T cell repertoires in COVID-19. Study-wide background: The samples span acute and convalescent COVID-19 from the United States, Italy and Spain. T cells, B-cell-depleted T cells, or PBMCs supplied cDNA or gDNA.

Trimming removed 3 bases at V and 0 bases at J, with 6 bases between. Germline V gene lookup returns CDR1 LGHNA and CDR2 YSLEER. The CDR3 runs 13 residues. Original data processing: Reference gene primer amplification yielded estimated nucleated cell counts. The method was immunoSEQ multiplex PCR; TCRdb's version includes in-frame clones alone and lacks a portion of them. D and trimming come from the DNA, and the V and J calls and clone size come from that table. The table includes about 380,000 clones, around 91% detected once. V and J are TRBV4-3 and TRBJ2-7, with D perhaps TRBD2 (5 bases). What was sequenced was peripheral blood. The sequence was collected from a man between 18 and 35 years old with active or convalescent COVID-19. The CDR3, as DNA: TGCGCCAGCAGCCAGGGGAGCTCCTACGAGCAGTACTTC. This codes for CASSQGSSYEQYF.